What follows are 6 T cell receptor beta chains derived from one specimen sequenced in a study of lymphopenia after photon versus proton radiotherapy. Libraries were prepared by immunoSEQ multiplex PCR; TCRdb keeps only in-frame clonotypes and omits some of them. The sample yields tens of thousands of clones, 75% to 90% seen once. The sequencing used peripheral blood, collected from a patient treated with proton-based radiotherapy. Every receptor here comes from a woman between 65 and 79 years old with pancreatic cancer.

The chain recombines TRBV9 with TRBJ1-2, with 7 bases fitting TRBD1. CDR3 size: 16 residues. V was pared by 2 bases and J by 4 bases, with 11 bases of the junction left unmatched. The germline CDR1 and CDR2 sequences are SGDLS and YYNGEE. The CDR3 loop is CASSVVGRTGPYGYTF. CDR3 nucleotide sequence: TGTGCCAGCAGCGTGGTAGGAAGGACAGGCCCCTATGGCTACACCTTC. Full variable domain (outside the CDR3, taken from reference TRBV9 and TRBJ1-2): DSGVTQTPKHLITATGQRVTLRCSPRSGDLSVYWYQQSLDQGLQFLIQYYNGEERAKGNILERFSAQQFPDLHSELNLSSLELGDSALYFCASSVVGRTGPYGYTFGSGTRLTVV.

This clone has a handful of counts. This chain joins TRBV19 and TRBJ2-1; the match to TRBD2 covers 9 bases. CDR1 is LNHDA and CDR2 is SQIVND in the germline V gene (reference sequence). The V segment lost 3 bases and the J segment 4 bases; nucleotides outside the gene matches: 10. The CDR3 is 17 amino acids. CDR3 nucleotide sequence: TGTGCCAGTAGTATTATGGGGGTAGCGGGAGTTTACAATGAGCAGTTCTTC. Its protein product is CASSIMGVAGVYNEQFF.

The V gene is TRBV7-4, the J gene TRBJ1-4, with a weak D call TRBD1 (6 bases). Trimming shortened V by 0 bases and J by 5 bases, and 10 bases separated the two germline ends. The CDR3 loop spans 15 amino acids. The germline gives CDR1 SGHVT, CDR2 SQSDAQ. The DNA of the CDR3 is TGTGCCAGCAGCTTAGCACAGGGTCCCAATGAAAAACTGTTTTTT. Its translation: CASSLAQGPNEKLFF.

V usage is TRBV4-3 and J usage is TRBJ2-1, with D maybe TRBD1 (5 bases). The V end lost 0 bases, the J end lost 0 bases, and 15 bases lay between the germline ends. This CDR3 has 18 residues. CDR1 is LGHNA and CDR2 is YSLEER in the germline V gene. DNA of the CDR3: TGCGCCAGCAGCCAAGATCCCTATGGCACAGGCTCCTACAATGAGCAGTTCTTC. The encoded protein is CASSQDPYGTGSYNEQFF.

The chain's CDR3 is CASSTRDGDEQFF. CDR3 nucleotide sequence: TGTGCCAGCTCCACGAGAGATGGCGATGAGCAGTTCTTC. The gene calls are TRBV18 and TRBJ2-1; D ambiguous. V lost 6 bases, J lost 8 bases, and 14 bases lay in between. Looked up from germline, CDR1 is KGHSH and CDR2 is LQKENI. This CDR3 comprises 13 residues.

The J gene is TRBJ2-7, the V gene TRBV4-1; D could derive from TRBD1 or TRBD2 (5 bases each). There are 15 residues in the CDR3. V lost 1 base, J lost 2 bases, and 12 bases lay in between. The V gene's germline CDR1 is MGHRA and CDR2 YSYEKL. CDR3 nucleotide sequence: TGCGCCAGCAGCCAAGTACCTCCGGGGCCCTACGAGCAGTACTTC. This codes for CASSQVPPGPYEQYF.